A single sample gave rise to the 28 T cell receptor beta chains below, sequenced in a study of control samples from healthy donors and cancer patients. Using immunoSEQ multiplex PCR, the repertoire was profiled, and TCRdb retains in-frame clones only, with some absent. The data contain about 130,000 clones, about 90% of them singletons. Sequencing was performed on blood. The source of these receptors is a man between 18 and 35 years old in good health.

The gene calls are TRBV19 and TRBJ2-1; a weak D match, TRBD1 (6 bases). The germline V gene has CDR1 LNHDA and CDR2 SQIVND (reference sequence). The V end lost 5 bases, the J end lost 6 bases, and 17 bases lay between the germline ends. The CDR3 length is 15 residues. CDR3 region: CASSEALLGGNEQFF. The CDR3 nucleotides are TGTGCCAGTAGTGAAGCCTTACTAGGGGGCAATGAGCAGTTCTTC.

The CDR3 region is CASRPQGQETQYF. The CDR3 DNA sequence: TGTGCCAGCCGTCCCCAAGGTCAAGAGACCCAGTACTTC. This rearrangement joins TRBV9 to TRBJ2-5; D unresolved. CDR3 length: 13 amino acids. CDR1 SGDLS and CDR2 YYNGEE come from the germline V gene. V lost 7 bases and J 2 bases, leaving 12 bases between the germline ends.

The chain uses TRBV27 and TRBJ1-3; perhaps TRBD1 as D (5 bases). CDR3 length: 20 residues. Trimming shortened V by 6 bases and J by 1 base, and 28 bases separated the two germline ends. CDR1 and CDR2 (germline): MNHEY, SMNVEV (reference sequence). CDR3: CASRLGGVGLGNKSGNTIYF. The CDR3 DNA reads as TGTGCCAGCAGGCTCGGCGGGGTGGGGCTGGGAAATAAGTCTGGAAACACCATATATTTT.

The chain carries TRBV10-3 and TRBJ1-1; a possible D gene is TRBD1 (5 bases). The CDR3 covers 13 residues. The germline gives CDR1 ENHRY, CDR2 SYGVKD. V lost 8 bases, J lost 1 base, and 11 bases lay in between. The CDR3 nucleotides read TGTGCCATCGGGGGGTCTCGGAACACTGAAGCTTTCTTT. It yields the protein CAIGGSRNTEAFF.

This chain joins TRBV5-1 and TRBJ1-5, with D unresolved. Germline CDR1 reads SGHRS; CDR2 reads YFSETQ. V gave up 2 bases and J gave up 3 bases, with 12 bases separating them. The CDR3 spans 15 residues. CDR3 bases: TGCGCCAGCAGCTTCAGCGGCGGAAACAATCAGCCCCAGCATTTT. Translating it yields CASSFSGGNNQPQHF.

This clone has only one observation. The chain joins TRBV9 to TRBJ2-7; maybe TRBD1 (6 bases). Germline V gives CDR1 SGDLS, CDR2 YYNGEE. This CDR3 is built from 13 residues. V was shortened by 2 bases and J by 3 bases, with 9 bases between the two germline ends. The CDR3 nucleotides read TGTGCCAGCAGCGTGGGGACATTCTACGAGCAGTACTTC. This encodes CASSVGTFYEQYF.

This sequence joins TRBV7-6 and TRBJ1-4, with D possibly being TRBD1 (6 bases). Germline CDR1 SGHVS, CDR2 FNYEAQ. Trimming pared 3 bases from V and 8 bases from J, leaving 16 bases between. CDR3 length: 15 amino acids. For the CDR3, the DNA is TGTGCCAGCAGCTTGGGCGTTGGACAGTCGGAAAAACTGTTTTTT. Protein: CASSLGVGQSEKLFF.

The CDR3 nucleotides are TGTGCCAGCAGTTCTAAGACTAGCGGGAGTGGGAACACCGGGGAGCTGTTTTTT. Its translation is CASSSKTSGSGNTGELFF. The chain uses TRBV27 and TRBJ2-2; TRBD2 aligns across 12 bases. Germline CDR1 MNHEY, CDR2 SMNVEV (reference sequence). The CDR3 extends over 18 amino acids. V shed 4 bases, J shed 1 base, and the junction held 7 bases outside the gene matches.

CDR3 loop: CSASNPGDSTDTQYF. The CDR3 DNA reads as TGCAGTGCTAGTAACCCTGGCGATTCCACAGATACGCAGTATTTT. This chain uses TRBV20-1 with TRBJ2-3; D remains ambiguous. The V gene's germline CDR1 is DFQATT and CDR2 SNEGSKA (reference sequence). CDR3 length: 15 residues. V lost 3 bases to trimming and J lost 2 bases, with 15 bases between them.

CDR3 coding DNA: TGTGCCAGTAGTACCCCCCCCGGGTTTTTGAACACTGAAGCTTTCTTT. It codes for CASSTPPGFLNTEAFF. The chain couples TRBV19 to TRBJ1-1; D is undetermined. Germline V lookup: CDR1 LNHDA, CDR2 SQIVND (reference sequence). Trimming shortened V by 4 bases and J by 0 bases, and 15 bases separated the two germline ends. The CDR3 covers 16 residues.

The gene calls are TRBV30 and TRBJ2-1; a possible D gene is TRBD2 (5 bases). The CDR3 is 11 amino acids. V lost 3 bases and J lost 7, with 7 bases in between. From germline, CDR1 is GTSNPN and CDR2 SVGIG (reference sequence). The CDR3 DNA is TGTGCCTGGAGCACTAGGAATGAGCAGTTCTTC. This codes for CAWSTRNEQFF.

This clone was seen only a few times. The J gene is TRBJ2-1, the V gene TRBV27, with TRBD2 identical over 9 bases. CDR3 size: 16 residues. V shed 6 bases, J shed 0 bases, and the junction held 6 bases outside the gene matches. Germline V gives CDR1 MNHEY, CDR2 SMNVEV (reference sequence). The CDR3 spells CASRILAGSSYNEQFF. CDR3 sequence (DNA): TGTGCCAGCAGGATTCTAGCGGGGAGCTCCTACAATGAGCAGTTCTTC.

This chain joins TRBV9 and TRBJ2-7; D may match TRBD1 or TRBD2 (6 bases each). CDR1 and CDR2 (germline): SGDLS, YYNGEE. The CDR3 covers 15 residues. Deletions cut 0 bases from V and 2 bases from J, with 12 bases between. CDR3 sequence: CASSVGGDTAYEQYF. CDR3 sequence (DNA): TGTGCCAGCAGCGTAGGGGGGGACACCGCCTACGAGCAGTACTTC. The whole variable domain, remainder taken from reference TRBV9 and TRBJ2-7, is DSGVTQTPKHLITATGQRVTLRCSPRSGDLSVYWYQQSLDQGLQFLIQYYNGEERAKGNILERFSAQQFPDLHSELNLSSLELGDSALYFCASSVGGDTAYEQYFGPGTRLTVT.

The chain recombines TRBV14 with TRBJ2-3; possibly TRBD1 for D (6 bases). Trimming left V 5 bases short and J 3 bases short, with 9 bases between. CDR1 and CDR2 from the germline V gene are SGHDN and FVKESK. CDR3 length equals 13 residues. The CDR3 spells CASSVQGTDTQYF. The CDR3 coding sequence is TGTGCCAGCAGCGTACAGGGTACAGATACGCAGTATTTT.

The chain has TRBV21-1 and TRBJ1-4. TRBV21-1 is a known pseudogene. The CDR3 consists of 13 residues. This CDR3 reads CASSKPGTEKLFF. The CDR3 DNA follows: TGTGCCAGCAGCAAGCCGGGAACTGAAAAACTGTTTTTT.

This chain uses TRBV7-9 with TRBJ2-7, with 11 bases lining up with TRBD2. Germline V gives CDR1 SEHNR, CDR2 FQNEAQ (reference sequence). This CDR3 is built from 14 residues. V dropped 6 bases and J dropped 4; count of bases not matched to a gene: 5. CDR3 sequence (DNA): TGTGCCAGCAGTGTGGGACTAGCGGATTACGAGCAGTACTTC. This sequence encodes CASSVGLADYEQYF. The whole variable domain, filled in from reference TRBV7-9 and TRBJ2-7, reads DTGVSQNPRHKITKRGQNVTFRCDPISEHNRLYWYRQTLGQGPEFLTYFQNEAQLEKSRLLSDRFSAERPKGSFSTLEIQRTEQGDSAMYLCASSVGLADYEQYFGPGTRLTVT.

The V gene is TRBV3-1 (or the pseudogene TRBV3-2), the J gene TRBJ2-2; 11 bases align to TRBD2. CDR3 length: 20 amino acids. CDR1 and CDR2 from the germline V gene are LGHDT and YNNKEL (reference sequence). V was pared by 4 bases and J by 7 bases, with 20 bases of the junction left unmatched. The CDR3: CASSRQKWGVLAGGHGELFF. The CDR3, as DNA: TGTGCCAGCAGCCGCCAAAAATGGGGTGTGCTAGCGGGAGGCCACGGGGAGCTGTTTTTT.

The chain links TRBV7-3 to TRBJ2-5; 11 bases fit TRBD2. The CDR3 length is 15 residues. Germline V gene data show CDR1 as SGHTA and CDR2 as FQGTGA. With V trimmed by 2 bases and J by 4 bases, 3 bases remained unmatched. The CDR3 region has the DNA TGTGCCAGCAGCTTACTAGGACTAGCGGGAGAGACCCAGTACTTC. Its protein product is CASSLLGLAGETQYF.

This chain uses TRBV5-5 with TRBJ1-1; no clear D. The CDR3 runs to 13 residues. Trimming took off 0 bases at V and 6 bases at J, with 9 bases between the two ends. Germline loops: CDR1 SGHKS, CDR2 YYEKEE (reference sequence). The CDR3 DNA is TGTGCCAGCAGCTTGGTAGTGGGCCCTGAAGCTTTCTTT. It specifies CASSLVVGPEAFF. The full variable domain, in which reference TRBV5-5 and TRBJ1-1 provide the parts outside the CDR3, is DAGVTQSPTHLIKTRGQQVTLRCSPISGHKSVSWYQQVLGQGPQFIFQYYEKEERGRGNFPDRFSARQFPNYSSELNVNALLLGDSALYLCASSLVVGPEAFFGQGTRLTVV.

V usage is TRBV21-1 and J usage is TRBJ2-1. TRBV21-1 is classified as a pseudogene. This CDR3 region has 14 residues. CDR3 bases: TGTGCCAGCAGCAAAGCGCTTTGGGGAAAGCAGCAGTTCTTC. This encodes CASSKALWGKQQFF.

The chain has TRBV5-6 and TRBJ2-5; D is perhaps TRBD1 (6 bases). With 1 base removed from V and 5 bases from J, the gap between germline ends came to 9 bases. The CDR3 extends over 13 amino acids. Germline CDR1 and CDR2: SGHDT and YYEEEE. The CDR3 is CASSLPGVETQYF. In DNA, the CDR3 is TGTGCCAGCAGCTTGCCAGGGGTGGAGACCCAGTACTTC. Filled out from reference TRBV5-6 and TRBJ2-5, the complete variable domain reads DAGVTQSPTHLIKTRGQQVTLRCSPKSGHDTVSWYQQALGQGPQFIFQYYEEEERQRGNFPDRFSGHQFPNYSSELNVNALLLGDSALYLCASSLPGVETQYFGPGTRLLVL.

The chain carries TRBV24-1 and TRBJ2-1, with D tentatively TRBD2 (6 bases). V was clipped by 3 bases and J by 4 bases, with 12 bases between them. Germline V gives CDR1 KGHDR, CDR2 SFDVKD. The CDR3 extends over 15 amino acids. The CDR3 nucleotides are TGTGCCACCAGTGATGACGCCGGGACTTACAATGAGCAGTTCTTC. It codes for CATSDDAGTYNEQFF.

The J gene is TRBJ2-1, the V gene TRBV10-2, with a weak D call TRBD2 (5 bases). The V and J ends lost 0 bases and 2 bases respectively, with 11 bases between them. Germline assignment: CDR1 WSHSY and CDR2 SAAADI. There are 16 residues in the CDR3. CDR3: CASSESWESPYNEQFF. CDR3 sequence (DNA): TGCGCCAGCAGTGAGTCGTGGGAGTCCCCCTACAATGAGCAGTTCTTC.

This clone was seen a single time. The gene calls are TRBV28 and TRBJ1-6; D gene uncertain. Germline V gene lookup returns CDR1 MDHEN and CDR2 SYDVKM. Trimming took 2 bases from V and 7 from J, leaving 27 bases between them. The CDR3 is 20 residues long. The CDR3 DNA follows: TGTGCCAGCAGTTTACCCTCCAACGATGTCGGGCGGGTGATGAATTCACCCCTCCACTTT. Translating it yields CASSLPSNDVGRVMNSPLHF.

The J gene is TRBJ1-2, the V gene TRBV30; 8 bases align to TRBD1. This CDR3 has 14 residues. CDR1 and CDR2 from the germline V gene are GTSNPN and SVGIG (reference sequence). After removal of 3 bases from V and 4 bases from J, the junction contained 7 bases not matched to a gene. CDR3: CAWSEQGGGYGYTF. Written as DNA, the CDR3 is TGTGCCTGGAGCGAACAGGGGGGCGGCTATGGCTACACCTTC.

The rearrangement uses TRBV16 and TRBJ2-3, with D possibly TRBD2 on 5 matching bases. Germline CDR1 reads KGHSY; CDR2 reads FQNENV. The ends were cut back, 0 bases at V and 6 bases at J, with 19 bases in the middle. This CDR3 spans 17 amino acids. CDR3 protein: CASSQSATTAGIDTQYF. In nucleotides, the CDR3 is TGTGCCAGCAGCCAATCGGCCACCACGGCGGGTATCGATACGCAGTATTTT.

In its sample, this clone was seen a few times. The CDR3 nucleotides read TGTGCCAGCAGCCAGAGTCAAGAAGCTTTCTTT. Residues: CASSQSQEAFF. The genes are TRBV3-1 (or the pseudogene TRBV3-2) and TRBJ1-1; D ambiguous. This CDR3 has 11 amino acids. The germline V gene has CDR1 LGHDT and CDR2 YNNKEL (reference sequence). V gave up 3 bases and J gave up 8 bases, with 7 bases separating them.

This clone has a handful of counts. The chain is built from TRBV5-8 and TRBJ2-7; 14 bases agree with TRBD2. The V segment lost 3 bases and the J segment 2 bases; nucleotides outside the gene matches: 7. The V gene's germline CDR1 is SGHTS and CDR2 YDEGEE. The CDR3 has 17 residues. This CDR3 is CASSYRTSGRSTYEQYF. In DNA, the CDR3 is TGTGCCAGCAGCTATAGGACTAGCGGGAGGAGTACCTACGAGCAGTACTTC.